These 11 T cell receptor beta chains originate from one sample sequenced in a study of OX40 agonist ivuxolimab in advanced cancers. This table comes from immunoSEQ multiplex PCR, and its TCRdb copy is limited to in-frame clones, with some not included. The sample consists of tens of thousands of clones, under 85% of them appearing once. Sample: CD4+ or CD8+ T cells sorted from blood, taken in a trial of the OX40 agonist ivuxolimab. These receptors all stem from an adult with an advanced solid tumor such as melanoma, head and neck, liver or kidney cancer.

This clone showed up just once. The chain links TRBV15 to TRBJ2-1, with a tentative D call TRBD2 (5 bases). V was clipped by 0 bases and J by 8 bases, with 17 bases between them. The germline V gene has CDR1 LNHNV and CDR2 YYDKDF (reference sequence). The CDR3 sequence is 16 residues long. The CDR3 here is CATSRDLLTGWHEQFF. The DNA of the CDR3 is TGTGCCACCAGCAGAGATCTCCTCACGGGGTGGCATGAGCAGTTCTTC.

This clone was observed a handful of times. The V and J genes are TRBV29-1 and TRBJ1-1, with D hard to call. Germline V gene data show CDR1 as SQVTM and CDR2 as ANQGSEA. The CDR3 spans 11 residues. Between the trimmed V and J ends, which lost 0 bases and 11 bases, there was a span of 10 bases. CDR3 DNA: TGCAGCGTTGAAGAAGGTTTGAGGGCTTTCTTT. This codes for CSVEEGLRAFF.

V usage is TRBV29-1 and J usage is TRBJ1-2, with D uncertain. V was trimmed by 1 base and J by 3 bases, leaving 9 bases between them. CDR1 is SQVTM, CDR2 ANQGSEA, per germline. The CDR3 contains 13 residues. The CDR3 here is CSVEGGKDYGYTF. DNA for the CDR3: TGCAGCGTTGAAGGGGGTAAAGACTATGGCTACACCTTC.

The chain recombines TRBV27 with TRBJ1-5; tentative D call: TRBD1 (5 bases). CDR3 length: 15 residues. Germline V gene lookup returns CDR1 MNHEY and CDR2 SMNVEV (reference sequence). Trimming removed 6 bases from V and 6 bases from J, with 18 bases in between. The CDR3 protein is CASSPRGGRSQPQHF. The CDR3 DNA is TGTGCCAGCAGCCCTCGGGGGGGAAGGAGTCAGCCCCAGCATTTT.

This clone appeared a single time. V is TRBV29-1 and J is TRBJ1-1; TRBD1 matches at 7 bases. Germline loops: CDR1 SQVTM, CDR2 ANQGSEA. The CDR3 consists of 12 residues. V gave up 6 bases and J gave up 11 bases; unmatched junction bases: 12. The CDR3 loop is CSVYGGQMMAFF. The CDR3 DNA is TGCAGCGTCTATGGGGGACAGATGATGGCTTTCTTT.

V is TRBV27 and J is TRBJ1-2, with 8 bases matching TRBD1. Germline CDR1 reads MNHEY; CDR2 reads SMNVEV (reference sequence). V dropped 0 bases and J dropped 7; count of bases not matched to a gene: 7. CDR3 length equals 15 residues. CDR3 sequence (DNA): TGTGCCAGCAGTTTATCGAACGGACAGGGAAGTGGCTACACCTTC. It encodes CASSLSNGQGSGYTF.

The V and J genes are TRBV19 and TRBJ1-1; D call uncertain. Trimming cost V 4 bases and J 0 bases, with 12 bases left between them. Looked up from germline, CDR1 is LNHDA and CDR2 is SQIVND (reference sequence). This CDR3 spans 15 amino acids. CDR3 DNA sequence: TGTGCCAGTAGTACCGGACTATACATGAACACTGAAGCTTTCTTT. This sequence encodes CASSTGLYMNTEAFF.

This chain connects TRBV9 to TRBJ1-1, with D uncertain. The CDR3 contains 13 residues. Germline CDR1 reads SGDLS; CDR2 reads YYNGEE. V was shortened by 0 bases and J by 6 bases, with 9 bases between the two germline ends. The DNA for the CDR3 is TGTGCCAGCAGCGTAGTGTCCGACTCTGAAGCTTTCTTT. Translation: CASSVVSDSEAFF.

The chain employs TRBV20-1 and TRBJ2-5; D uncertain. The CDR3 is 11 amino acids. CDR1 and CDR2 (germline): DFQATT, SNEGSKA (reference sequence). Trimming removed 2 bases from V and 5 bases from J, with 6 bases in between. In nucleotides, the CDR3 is TGCAGTGCTAGACTCCCCGAGACCCAGTACTTC. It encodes CSARLPETQYF.

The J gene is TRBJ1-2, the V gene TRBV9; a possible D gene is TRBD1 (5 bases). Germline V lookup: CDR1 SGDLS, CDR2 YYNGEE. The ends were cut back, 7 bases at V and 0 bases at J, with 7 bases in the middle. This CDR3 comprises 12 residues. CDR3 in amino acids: CASGATNYGYTF. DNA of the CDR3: TGTGCCAGCGGGGCAACTAACTATGGCTACACCTTC.

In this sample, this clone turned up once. CDR3 residues: CSVIDSLNYGYTF. The CDR3 DNA is TGCAGCGTTATTGACAGCCTGAACTATGGCTACACCTTC. The V call is TRBV29-1, the J call TRBJ1-2, with D possibly TRBD1 on 5 matching bases. The CDR3 extends over 13 amino acids. The germline V gene encodes CDR1 SQVTM and CDR2 ANQGSEA. The V gene lost 5 bases and the J gene lost 2 bases, with 12 bases spanning the gap.